The 27 T cell receptor beta chains given below trace back to one sample, sequenced in a study of OX40 agonist ivuxolimab in advanced cancers. The protocol was immunoSEQ multiplex PCR, while the TCRdb copy is restricted to in-frame clones and leaves out a portion. Here the sample spans around 89,000 clones, under 95% being singletons. The sample was CD4+ or CD8+ T cells sorted from blood, taken in a trial of the OX40 agonist ivuxolimab. These receptors came from an adult with an advanced solid tumor such as melanoma, head and neck, liver or kidney cancer.

The chain couples TRBV7-6 to TRBJ1-2, with a possible D match to TRBD1 (5 bases). Germline V gene lookup returns CDR1 SGHVS and CDR2 FNYEAQ. The CDR3 length is 15 residues. V lost 0 bases to trimming and J lost 8 bases, with 16 bases between them. The CDR3 DNA reads TGTGCCAGCAGCTTAGCAGACAGAGCGACCGAGGGCTACACCTTC. It is translated as CASSLADRATEGYTF.

V usage is TRBV2 and J usage is TRBJ2-5; D possibly corresponds to TRBD1 (6 bases). The germline V gene encodes CDR1 SNHLY and CDR2 FYNNEI. The CDR3 loop spans 14 amino acids. Trimming removed 5 bases from V and 5 bases from J, with 15 bases in between. CDR3 sequence (DNA): TGTGCCAGCAGTCCCGGGACACCTGGGGAGACCCAGTACTTC. It is translated as CASSPGTPGETQYF. Full variable domain (outside the CDR3, taken from reference TRBV2 and TRBJ2-5): EPEVTQTPSHQVTQMGQEVILRCVPISNHLYFYWYRQILGQKVEFLVSFYNNEISEKSEIFDDQFSVERPDGSNFTLKIRSTKLEDSAMYFCASSPGTPGETQYFGPGTRLLVL.

The chain links TRBV7-7 to TRBJ2-2; D is unresolved. Between the trimmed V and J ends, which lost 4 bases and 6 bases, there was a span of 9 bases. This CDR3 contains 13 residues. In germline, CDR1 is SSHAT, CDR2 FNYEAQ (reference sequence). The CDR3 DNA is TGTGCCAGCAGCTCAAGTACTGCCGGGGAGCTGTTTTTT. The encoded protein is CASSSSTAGELFF.

The chain employs TRBV30 and TRBJ2-1; D may match TRBD1 or TRBD2 (5 bases each). V was clipped by 1 base and J by 8 bases, with 15 bases between them. From germline, CDR1 is GTSNPN and CDR2 SVGIG (reference sequence). CDR3 length equals 14 residues. In DNA form, the CDR3 reads TGTGCCTGGAGTGCCAGCTATCGAGGGGATGAGCAGTTCTTC. Protein sequence: CAWSASYRGDEQFF. The entire variable domain, with the rest obtained from reference TRBV30 and TRBJ2-1, is as follows: SQTIHQWPATLVQPVGSPLSLECTVEGTSNPNLYWYRQAAGRGLQLLFYSVGIGQISSEVPQNLSASRPQDRQFILSSKKLLLSDSGFYLCAWSASYRGDEQFFGPGTRLTVL.

In DNA, the CDR3 is TGCGCCAGCAGCGCTCGGACTAGGCAAGATCAGGGCGAGACCCAGTACTTC. Protein: CASSARTRQDQGETQYF. The chain uses TRBV4-1 and TRBJ2-5; TRBD2 matches at 7 bases. V lost 5 bases, J lost 5 bases, and 17 bases stayed unmatched. Germline V gene data show CDR1 as MGHRA and CDR2 as YSYEKL. This CDR3 contains 17 residues.

The CDR3 DNA is TGTGCCAGCAGGCTACAGGGGAGCTCCTACGAGCAGTACTTC. This codes for CASRLQGSSYEQYF. V is TRBV7-9 and J is TRBJ2-7; the match to TRBD1 covers 7 bases. The germline V gene has CDR1 SEHNR and CDR2 FQNEAQ (reference sequence). There are 14 residues in the CDR3. V lost 6 bases to trimming and J lost 0 bases; unmatched junction nucleotides: 5.

The chain is built from TRBV7-2 and TRBJ1-1; D not resolved. The CDR3 covers 15 residues. Trimming left V 4 bases short and J 5 bases short, with 17 bases between. Germline-derived CDR1 and CDR2 are SGHTA and FQGNSA. In DNA, the CDR3 is TGTGCCAGCAGCTCCCCAATGACGGTGGGGACTGAAGCTTTCTTT. Translating gives CASSSPMTVGTEAFF. Drawing the rest from reference TRBV7-2 and TRBJ1-1, the complete variable domain is GAGVSQSPSNKVTEKGKDVELRCDPISGHTALYWYRQSLGQGLEFLIYFQGNSAPDKSGLPSDRFSAERTGGSVSTLTIQRTQQEDSAVYLCASSSPMTVGTEAFFGQGTRLTVV.

This clone was recorded only once. V is TRBV11-2 and J is TRBJ2-3; 7 bases are shared with TRBD2. The CDR3 loop spans 13 amino acids. V dropped 1 base and J dropped 6; count of bases not matched to a gene: 1. CDR1 and CDR2 (germline): SGHAT, FQNNGV. The chain's CDR3 is CASSLAGRDTQYF. The DNA for the CDR3 is TGTGCCAGCAGCTTAGCCGGGAGGGATACGCAGTATTTT. Full variable domain (remainder filled in from reference TRBV11-2 and TRBJ2-3): EAGVAQSPRYKIIEKRQSVAFWCNPISGHATLYWYQQILGQGPKLLIQFQNNGVVDDSQLPKDRFSAERLKGVDSTLKIQPAKLEDSAVYLCASSLAGRDTQYFGPGTRLTVL.

V gene TRBV7-9 combines with J gene TRBJ2-3; no firm D call. The CDR3 runs 15 residues. Germline values: CDR1 SEHNR, CDR2 FQNEAQ (reference sequence). V lost 5 bases and J lost 7, with 19 bases in between. In nucleotides, the CDR3 is TGTGCCAGCAGCCTCACCCCCCTCCAGGATTATACGCAGTATTTT. This sequence encodes CASSLTPLQDYTQYF.

This CDR3 reads CASSRVDTGATGELFF. CDR3 bases: TGCGCCAGCAGCCGGGTGGATACAGGGGCGACCGGGGAGCTGTTTTTT. The gene calls are TRBV4-3 and TRBJ2-2, with TRBD1 identical over 7 bases. CDR1 and CDR2 (germline): LGHNA, YSLEER. The CDR3 extends over 16 amino acids. Trimming took 4 bases from V and 5 from J; bases not matched to a gene: 10.

This sequence joins TRBV29-1 and TRBJ2-3; tentative D call: TRBD1 (5 bases). The CDR3 extends over 13 amino acids. Trimming pared 3 bases from V and 10 bases from J, leaving 17 bases between. The germline CDR1 and CDR2 sequences are SQVTM and ANQGSEA. The CDR3 DNA sequence: TGCAGCGTTGAGCGCGCTGGAAGGGGCGCGCAGTATTTT. This encodes CSVERAGRGAQYF.

The gene calls are TRBV29-1 and TRBJ2-7; 7 bases fit TRBD2. V was clipped by 1 base and J by 3 bases; unmatched bases: 0. Germline V CDR1 and CDR2: SQVTM, ANQGSEA. CDR3 length equals 12 residues. CDR3 in amino acids: CSVEAGGYEQYF. CDR3 DNA: TGCAGCGTTGAAGCGGGGGGCTACGAGCAGTACTTC.

The chain has TRBV5-1 and TRBJ1-1; no definite D call. The CDR3 covers 15 residues. The V end lost 0 bases, the J end lost 5 bases, and 14 bases lay between the germline ends. Germline V CDR1 and CDR2: SGHRS, YFSETQ. CDR3 bases: TGCGCCAGCAGCTTGGTTGTCGGGTTGGATACTGAAGCTTTCTTT. This translates into CASSLVVGLDTEAFF.

This clone was found once. The V call is TRBV6-1, the J call TRBJ2-7; D is uncertain. Germline-derived CDR1 and CDR2 are MNHNS and SASEGT. The CDR3 has 13 amino acids. With 7 bases removed from V and 2 bases from J, the gap between germline ends came to 12 bases. CDR3 bases: TGTGCCAGCACGCGAGTCCCGGCCTACGAGCAGTACTTC. Translated: CASTRVPAYEQYF.

This rearrangement joins TRBV7-2 to TRBJ2-5; 7 bases align to TRBD1. V dropped 2 bases and J dropped 0; count of bases not matched to a gene: 15. The CDR3 runs to 19 residues. Germline-derived CDR1 and CDR2 are SGHTA and FQGNSA. The CDR3 is CASSLMGMPGQLYQETQYF. In DNA form, the CDR3 reads TGTGCCAGCAGCTTAATGGGGATGCCGGGACAGCTGTACCAAGAGACCCAGTACTTC. Together with reference TRBV7-2 and TRBJ2-5, the CDR3 gives the full variable domain: GAGVSQSPSNKVTEKGKDVELRCDPISGHTALYWYRQSLGQGLEFLIYFQGNSAPDKSGLPSDRFSAERTGGSVSTLTIQRTQQEDSAVYLCASSLMGMPGQLYQETQYFGPGTRLLVL.

This clone was seen a single time. This sequence joins TRBV5-1 and TRBJ2-3; D is perhaps TRBD1 (6 bases). Germline V gene data show CDR1 as SGHRS and CDR2 as YFSETQ. Trimming stripped 6 bases from V and 3 bases from J, with 14 bases between. CDR3 length: 14 residues. The CDR3 loop reads CASNPGQSTDTQYF. As DNA, the CDR3 is TGCGCCAGCAACCCCGGACAGTCTACAGATACGCAGTATTTT.

The chain has TRBV18 and TRBJ2-5; D remains ambiguous. Germline V gene sequence: CDR1 KGHSH, CDR2 LQKENI. Trimming removed 1 base at V and 5 bases at J, with 17 bases between. The CDR3 contains 16 residues. The CDR3 DNA is TGTGCCAGCTCACCACAGATAAGGGTGAATCCGGAGACCCAGTACTTC. As protein: CASSPQIRVNPETQYF.

The J gene is TRBJ1-5, the V gene TRBV28, with a tentative D call TRBD1 (5 bases). The CDR3 length is 17 residues. V lost 3 bases and J 0 bases, leaving 15 bases between the germline ends. From germline, CDR1 is MDHEN and CDR2 SYDVKM. CDR3 in amino acids: CASSFGTAKYSNQPQHF. CDR3 nucleotide sequence: TGTGCCAGCAGTTTTGGGACGGCTAAATATAGCAATCAGCCCCAGCATTTT.

This chain uses TRBV19 with TRBJ2-7; D possibly corresponds to TRBD1 (5 bases). CDR3 size: 13 residues. Deletions cut 2 bases from V and 3 bases from J, with 8 bases between. Germline CDR1 is LNHDA and CDR2 is SQIVND (reference sequence). CDR3 residues: CASSIRGFYEQYF. CDR3 nucleotide sequence: TGTGCCAGTAGTATAAGGGGCTTCTACGAGCAGTACTTC.

This sequence joins TRBV28 and TRBJ2-7; 12 bases are shared with TRBD2. The end of the DNA fits TRBJ2-5 better, so the J call may be wrong. The germline CDR1 and CDR2 sequences are MDHEN and SYDVKM. This CDR3 is 17 amino acids long. The CDR3 DNA follows: TGTGCCAGCGGACTGGGACTAGCGGGTGCGGTCCAAGAGACCCAGTACTTC. Translation: CASGLGLAGAVQETQYF.

Remarks on this clone: Other nucleotide sequences in the sample specify the same CDR3. This chain joins TRBV9 and TRBJ1-5, with unresolved D. This CDR3 is built from 15 residues. V lost 0 bases, J lost 0 bases, and 7 bases lay in between. From germline, CDR1 is SGDLS and CDR2 YYNGEE. CDR3 nucleotides: TGTGCCAGCAGCGTAGGAGGGAATAGCAATCAGCCCCAGCATTTT. The encoded protein is CASSVGGNSNQPQHF.

This clone showed up just a few times. The rearrangement links TRBV7-9 to TRBJ1-1, with 7 bases matching TRBD1. Trimming took 6 bases from V and 11 from J; bases not matched to a gene: 9. There are 12 residues in the CDR3. CDR1 and CDR2 (germline): SEHNR, FQNEAQ (reference sequence). The CDR3 region is CASSLRGLGAFF. The CDR3 DNA reads as TGTGCCAGCAGTCTAAGGGGGCTGGGGGCTTTCTTT.

The rearrangement uses TRBV7-8 and TRBJ2-3, with TRBD2 matching 11 bases. The CDR3 totals 17 residues. The germline V gene has CDR1 SGHVS and CDR2 FQNEAQ. V lost 5 bases and J lost 2; bases outside the gene matches: 9. The CDR3, as DNA: TGTGCCAGCAGCCATACTAGCGGGGGCGGGGACACAGATACGCAGTATTTT. Its translation is CASSHTSGGGDTDTQYF.

This rearrangement joins TRBV6-6 to TRBJ1-2, with a weak D call TRBD1 (5 bases). CDR1 and CDR2 (germline): MNHNY, SVGAGI (reference sequence). Trimming took 11 bases from V and 4 from J, leaving 11 bases between them. The CDR3 runs to 11 residues. As DNA, the CDR3 is TGTGCCGACGGGGGTTTCTATGGCTACACCTTC. It translates to CADGGFYGYTF.

The rearrangement uses TRBV5-1 and TRBJ2-7; D is uncertain. Trimming shortened V by 4 bases and J by 5 bases, and 25 bases separated the two germline ends. The CDR3 length is 17 residues. Germline V lookup: CDR1 SGHRS, CDR2 YFSETQ. The CDR3 loop is CASSQRSVVTGSHEQYF. CDR3 DNA sequence: TGCGCCAGCAGCCAAAGGTCCGTAGTCACTGGGTCCCACGAGCAGTACTTC.

This chain links TRBV10-3 with TRBJ2-5, with a possible D match to TRBD2 (5 bases). The CDR3 is 15 residues long. Trimming left V 0 bases short and J 5 bases short, with 13 bases between. The germline V gene encodes CDR1 ENHRY and CDR2 SYGVKD. This chain's CDR3 is CAISESIGLEETQYF. The CDR3 DNA is TGTGCCATCAGTGAGTCGATCGGACTGGAGGAGACCCAGTACTTC.

This rearrangement joins TRBV10-3 to TRBJ2-7, with 13 nucleotides matching TRBD2. J lost 6 bases, V lost 10 bases, and 12 bases had no gene match. Germline assignment: CDR1 ENHRY and CDR2 SYGVKD. The CDR3 loop spans 15 amino acids. CDR3 in DNA: TGTGCCACCTATGAAGGGACTAGCGGGATCAGCGAGCAGTACTTC. Translation: CATYEGTSGISEQYF.